These 4 T cell receptor beta chains share one sample of origin, sequenced in a study of cytomegalovirus exposure and HLA in healthy donors. The PCR had 60 Vbeta and 13 Jbeta primers. The method was immunoSEQ multiplex PCR; TCRdb's version includes in-frame clones alone and lacks a portion of them. The sample includes about 100,000 clones, 85% to 90% of them seen just once. Sequenced input: PBMCs. Receptors originate from a man aged 25 to 40 in good health and CMV-seronegative.

J is TRBJ1-1 and V is TRBV30; D unclear. The V gene's germline CDR1 is GTSNPN and CDR2 SVGIG (reference sequence). The V end lost 1 base, the J end lost 0 bases, and 6 bases lay between the germline ends. This CDR3 region has 13 residues. The CDR3 reads CAWSGQLNTEAFF. CDR3 nucleotide sequence: TGTGCCTGGAGTGGGCAGTTGAACACTGAAGCTTTCTTT.

There are a few counts of this clone. This chain joins TRBV6-6 and TRBJ1-1; D possibly corresponds to TRBD1 (6 bases). The CDR3 extends over 14 amino acids. Germline loops: CDR1 MNHNY, CDR2 SVGAGI (reference sequence). The germline V and J ends were trimmed by 7 bases and 4 bases, with 16 bases remaining between them. The CDR3 is CASNSRQVRTEAFF. CDR3 nucleotides: TGTGCCAGCAACTCTAGACAGGTTCGCACTGAAGCTTTCTTT.

This clone has a handful of counts. V gene TRBV5-4 combines with J gene TRBJ2-2; D possibly corresponds to TRBD2 (7 bases). Germline V lookup: CDR1 SGHNT, CDR2 YYREEE (reference sequence). The V gene lost 6 bases and the J gene lost 6 bases, with 15 bases spanning the gap. This CDR3 spans 14 amino acids. CDR3 nucleotides: TGTGCCAGCAAGAGAGGGGGGGCGGCCGGGGAGCTGTTTTTT. It specifies CASKRGGAAGELFF.

The CDR3 protein is CASVDSPPGEQFF. CDR3 nucleotide sequence: TGTGCCAGTGTGGACAGTCCTCCGGGAGAGCAGTTCTTC. The chain couples TRBV19 to TRBJ2-1, with a weak D call TRBD1 (6 bases). Trimming took 8 bases from V and 10 from J, leaving 18 bases between them. CDR1 is LNHDA and CDR2 is SQIVND in the germline V gene (reference sequence). CDR3 length equals 13 residues.